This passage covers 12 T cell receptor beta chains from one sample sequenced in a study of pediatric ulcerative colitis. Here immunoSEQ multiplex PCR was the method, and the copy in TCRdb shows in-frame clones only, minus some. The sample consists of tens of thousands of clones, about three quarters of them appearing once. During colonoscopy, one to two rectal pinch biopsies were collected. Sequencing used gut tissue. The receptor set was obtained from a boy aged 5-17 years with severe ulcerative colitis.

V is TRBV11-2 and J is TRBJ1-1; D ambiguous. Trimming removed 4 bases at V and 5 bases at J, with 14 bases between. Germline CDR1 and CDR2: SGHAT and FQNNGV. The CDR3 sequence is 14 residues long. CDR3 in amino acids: CASSWGRTITEAFF. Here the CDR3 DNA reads TGTGCCAGCAGCTGGGGTCGTACTATAACTGAAGCTTTCTTT.

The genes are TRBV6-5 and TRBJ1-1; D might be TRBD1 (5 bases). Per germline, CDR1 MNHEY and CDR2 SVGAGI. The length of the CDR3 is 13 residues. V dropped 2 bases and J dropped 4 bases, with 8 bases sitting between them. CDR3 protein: CASSYDGGTEAFF. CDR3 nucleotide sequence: TGTGCCAGCAGTTACGATGGGGGCACTGAAGCTTTCTTT.

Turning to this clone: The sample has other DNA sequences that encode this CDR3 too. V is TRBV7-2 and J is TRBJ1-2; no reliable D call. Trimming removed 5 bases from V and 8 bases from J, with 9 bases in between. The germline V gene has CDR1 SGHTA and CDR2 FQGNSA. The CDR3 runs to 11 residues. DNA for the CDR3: TGTGCCAGCAGCCCCGGTATAGGCTACACCTTC. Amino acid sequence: CASSPGIGYTF. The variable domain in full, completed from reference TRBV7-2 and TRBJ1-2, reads GAGVSQSPSNKVTEKGKDVELRCDPISGHTALYWYRQSLGQGLEFLIYFQGNSAPDKSGLPSDRFSAERTGGSVSTLTIQRTQQEDSAVYLCASSPGIGYTFGSGTRLTVV.

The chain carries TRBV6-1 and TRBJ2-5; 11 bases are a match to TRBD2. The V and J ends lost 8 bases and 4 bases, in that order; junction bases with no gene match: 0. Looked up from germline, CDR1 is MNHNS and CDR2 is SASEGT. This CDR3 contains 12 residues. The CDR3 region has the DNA TGTGCCAGCCTAGCGGGGGGAGAGACCCAGTACTTC. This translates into CASLAGGETQYF.

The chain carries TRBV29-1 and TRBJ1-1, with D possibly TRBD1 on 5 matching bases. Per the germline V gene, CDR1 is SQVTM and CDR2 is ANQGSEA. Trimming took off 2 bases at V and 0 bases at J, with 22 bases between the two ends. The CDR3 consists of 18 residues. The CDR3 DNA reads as TGCAGCGTTGAACTAACAGTGGGGCCTCTGACCCTGAACACTGAAGCTTTCTTT. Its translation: CSVELTVGPLTLNTEAFF.

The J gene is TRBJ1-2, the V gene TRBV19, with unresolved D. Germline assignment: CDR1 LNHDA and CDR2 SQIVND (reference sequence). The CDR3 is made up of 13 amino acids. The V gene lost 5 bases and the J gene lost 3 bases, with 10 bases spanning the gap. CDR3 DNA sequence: TGTGCCAGTAGTCCTCTTCGGGACTATGGCTACACCTTC. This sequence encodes CASSPLRDYGYTF.

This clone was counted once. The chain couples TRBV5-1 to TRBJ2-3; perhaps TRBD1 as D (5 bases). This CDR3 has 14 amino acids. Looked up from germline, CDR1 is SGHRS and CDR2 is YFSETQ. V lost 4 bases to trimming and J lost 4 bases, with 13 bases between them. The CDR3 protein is CASSAGHESDTQYF. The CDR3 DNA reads TGCGCCAGCAGCGCAGGACACGAATCAGATACGCAGTATTTT.

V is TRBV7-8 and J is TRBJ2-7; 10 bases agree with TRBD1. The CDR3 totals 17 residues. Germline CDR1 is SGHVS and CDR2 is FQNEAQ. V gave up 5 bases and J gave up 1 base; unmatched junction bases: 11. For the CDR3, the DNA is TGTGCCAGCAGCCCACGACCCCCGGGACAGGGGTCCTACGAGCAGTACTTC. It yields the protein CASSPRPPGQGSYEQYF.

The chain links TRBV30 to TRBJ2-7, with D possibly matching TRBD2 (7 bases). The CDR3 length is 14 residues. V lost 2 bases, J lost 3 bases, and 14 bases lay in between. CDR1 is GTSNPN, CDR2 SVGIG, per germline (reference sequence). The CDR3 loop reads CAWSLWGGLYEQYF. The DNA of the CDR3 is TGTGCCTGGAGTCTCTGGGGGGGGCTCTACGAGCAGTACTTC.

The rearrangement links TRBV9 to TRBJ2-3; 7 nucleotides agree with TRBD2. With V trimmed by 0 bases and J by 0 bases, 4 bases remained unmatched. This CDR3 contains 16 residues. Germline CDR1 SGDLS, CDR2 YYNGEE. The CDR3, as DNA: TGTGCCAGCAGCGTAGAGAGCGGGACCAGCACAGATACGCAGTATTTT. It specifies CASSVESGTSTDTQYF.

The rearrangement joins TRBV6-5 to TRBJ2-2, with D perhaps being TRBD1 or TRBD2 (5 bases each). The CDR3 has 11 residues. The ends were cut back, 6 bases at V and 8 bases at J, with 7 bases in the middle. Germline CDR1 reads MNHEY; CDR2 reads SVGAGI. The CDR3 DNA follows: TGTGCCAGCAGGAGGGGTGGGGAGCTGTTTTTT. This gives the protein CASRRGGELFF.

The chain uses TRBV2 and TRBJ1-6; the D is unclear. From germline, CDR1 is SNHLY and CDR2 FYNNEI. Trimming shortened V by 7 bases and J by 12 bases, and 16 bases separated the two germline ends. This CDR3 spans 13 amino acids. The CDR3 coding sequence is TGTGCCAGCACCCCGGGCAACGGTTTACCCCTCCACTTT. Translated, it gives CASTPGNGLPLHF.